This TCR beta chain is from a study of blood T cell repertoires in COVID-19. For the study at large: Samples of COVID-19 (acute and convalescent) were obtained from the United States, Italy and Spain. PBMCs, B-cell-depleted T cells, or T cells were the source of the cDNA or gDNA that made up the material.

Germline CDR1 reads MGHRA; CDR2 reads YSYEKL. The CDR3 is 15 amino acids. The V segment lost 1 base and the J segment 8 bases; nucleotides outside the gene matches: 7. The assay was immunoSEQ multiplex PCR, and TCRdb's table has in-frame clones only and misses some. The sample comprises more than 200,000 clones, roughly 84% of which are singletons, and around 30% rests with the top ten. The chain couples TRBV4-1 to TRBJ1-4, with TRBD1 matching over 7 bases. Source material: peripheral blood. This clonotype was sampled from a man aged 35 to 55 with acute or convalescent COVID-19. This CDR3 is CASSQATGPGEKLFF. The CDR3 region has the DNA TGCGCCAGCAGCCAAGCGACAGGGCCGGGAGAAAAACTGTTTTTT.